This T cell receptor beta chain was found in a study of shared clonotypes between healthy human individuals. Study results and limitations: Apart from blood, nothing was sampled; tissue repertoires likely differ.

About this clone: Its antigen is as yet unknown.

Each donor was a Caucasian adult residing in Nashville, Tennessee. The authors' processing: In the immunoSEQ data, sequences were junction-only and lacked quality scores, so filtering differed. Produced via immunoSEQ multiplex PCR; TCRdb's table is partial and in-frame only. The D gene and trimming were derived from the DNA, and the V and J assignments and clone size from that table. The sample shows 450,000 to 600,000 clones, about four fifths of them seen only once. Germline CDR1 reads SGHTA; CDR2 reads FQGNSA. Between the trimmed V and J ends, which lost 2 bases and 10 bases, there was a span of 9 bases. The CDR3 is made up of 12 amino acids.

The V and J genes are TRBV7-2 and TRBJ2-1; D call uncertain. The sequenced sample consisted of PBMCs. The receptor comes from a middle-aged woman in good health. Some clones in this sample may be carry-over from other donors' samples. The CDR3 region has the DNA TGTGCCAGCAGCTTAACTCTTCTCGAGCAGTTCTTC. It translates to CASSLTLLEQFF.